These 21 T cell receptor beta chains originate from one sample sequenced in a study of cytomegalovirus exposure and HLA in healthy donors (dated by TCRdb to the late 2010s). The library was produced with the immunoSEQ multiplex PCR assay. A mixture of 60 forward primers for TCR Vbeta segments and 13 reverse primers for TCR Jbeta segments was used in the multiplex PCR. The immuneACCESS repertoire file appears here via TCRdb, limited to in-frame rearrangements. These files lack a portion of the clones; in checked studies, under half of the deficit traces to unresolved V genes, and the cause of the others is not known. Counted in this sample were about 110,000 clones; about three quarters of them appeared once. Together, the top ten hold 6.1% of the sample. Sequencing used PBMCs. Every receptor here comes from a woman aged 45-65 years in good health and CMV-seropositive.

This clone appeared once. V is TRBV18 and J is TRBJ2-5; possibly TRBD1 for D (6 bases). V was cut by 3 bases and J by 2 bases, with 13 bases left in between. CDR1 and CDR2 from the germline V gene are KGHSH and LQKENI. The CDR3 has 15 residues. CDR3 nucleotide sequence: TGTGCCAGCTCACCTTACCTACAGGGACAAGAGACCCAGTACTTC. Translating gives CASSPYLQGQETQYF.

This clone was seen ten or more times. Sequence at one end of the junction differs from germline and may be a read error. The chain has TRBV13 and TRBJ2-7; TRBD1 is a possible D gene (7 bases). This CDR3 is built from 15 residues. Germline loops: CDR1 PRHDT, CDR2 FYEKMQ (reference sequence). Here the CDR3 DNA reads TGTGCCAGCAGCTTAGGAGGCGGGACAGCCTATGAGCAGTACTTC. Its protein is CASSLGGGTAYEQYF.

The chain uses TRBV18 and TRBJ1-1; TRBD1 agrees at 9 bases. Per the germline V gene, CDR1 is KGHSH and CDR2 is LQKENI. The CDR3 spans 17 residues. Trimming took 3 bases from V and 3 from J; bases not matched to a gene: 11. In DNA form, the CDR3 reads TGTGCCAGCTCACCCTCCGGGACAGGGAACCCGTACACTGAAGCTTTCTTT. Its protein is CASSPSGTGNPYTEAFF.

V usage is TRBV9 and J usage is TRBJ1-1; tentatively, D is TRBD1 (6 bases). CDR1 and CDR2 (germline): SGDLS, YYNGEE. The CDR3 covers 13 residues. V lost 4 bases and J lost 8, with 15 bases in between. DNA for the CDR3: TGTGCCAGCAGCTCAGGGGTTCAGGGGGAAGCTTTCTTT. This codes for CASSSGVQGEAFF.

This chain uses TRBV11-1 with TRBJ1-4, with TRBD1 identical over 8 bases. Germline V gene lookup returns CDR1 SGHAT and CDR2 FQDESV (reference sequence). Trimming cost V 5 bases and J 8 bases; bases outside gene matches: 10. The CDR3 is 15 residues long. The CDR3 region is CASSRIGQGEEKLFF. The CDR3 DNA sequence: TGTGCCAGCAGCCGAATCGGACAGGGAGAGGAAAAACTGTTTTTT.

The CDR3 is CATQPGSYGYTF. Here the CDR3 DNA reads TGTGCCACCCAGCCGGGGAGCTATGGCTACACCTTC. V is TRBV6-6 and J is TRBJ1-2; D ambiguous. Germline CDR1 and CDR2: MNHNY and SVGAGI (reference sequence). The CDR3 runs to 12 residues. V shed 10 bases and J shed 4 bases, with 13 bases lying between them.

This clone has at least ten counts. The CDR3: CASSRTYRSSYNSPLHF. DNA for the CDR3: TGTGCCAGCAGCCGGACTTATCGGAGCTCCTATAATTCACCCCTCCACTTT. The chain recombines TRBV9 with TRBJ1-6, with D uncertain. V was clipped by 4 bases and J by 0 bases, with 14 bases between them. Per germline, CDR1 SGDLS and CDR2 YYNGEE. The CDR3 covers 17 residues. The full variable domain, its missing parts supplied by reference TRBV9 and TRBJ1-6, is DSGVTQTPKHLITATGQRVTLRCSPRSGDLSVYWYQQSLDQGLQFLIQYYNGEERAKGNILERFSAQQFPDLHSELNLSSLELGDSALYFCASSRTYRSSYNSPLHFGNGTRLTVT.

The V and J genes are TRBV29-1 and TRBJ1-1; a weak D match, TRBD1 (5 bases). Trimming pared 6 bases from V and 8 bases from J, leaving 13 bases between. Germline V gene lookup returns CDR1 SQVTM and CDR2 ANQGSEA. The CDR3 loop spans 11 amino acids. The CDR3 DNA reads TGCAGCGTCGAGAGGTCAGGGGAAGCTTTCTTT. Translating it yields CSVERSGEAFF. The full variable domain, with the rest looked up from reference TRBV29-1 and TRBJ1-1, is SAVISQKPSRDICQRGTSLTIQCQVDSQVTMMFWYRQQPGQSLTLIATANQGSEATYESGFVIDKFPISRPNLTFSTLTVSNMSPEDSSIYLCSVERSGEAFFGQGTRLTVV.

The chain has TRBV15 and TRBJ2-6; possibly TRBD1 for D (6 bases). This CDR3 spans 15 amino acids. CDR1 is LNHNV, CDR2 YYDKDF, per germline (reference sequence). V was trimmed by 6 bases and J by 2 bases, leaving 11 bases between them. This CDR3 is CATSARGPGANVLTF. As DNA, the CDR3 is TGTGCCACCAGTGCCAGGGGACCTGGGGCCAACGTCCTGACTTTC.

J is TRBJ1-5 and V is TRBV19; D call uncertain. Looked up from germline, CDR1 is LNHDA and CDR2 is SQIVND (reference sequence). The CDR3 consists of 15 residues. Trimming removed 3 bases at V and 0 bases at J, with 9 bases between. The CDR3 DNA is TGTGCCAGTAGTATGAGGCCGGATAGCAATCAGCCCCAGCATTTT. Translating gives CASSMRPDSNQPQHF.

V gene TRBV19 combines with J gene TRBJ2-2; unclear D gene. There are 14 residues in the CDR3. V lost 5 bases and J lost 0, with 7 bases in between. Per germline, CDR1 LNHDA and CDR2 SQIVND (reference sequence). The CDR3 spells CASSSRANTGELFF. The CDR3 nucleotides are TGTGCCAGTAGTTCTCGAGCGAACACCGGGGAGCTGTTTTTT. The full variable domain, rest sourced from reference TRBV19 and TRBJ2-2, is DGGITQSPKYLFRKEGQNVTLSCEQNLNHDAMYWYRQDPGQGLRLIYYSQIVNDFQKGDIAEGYSVSREKKESFPLTVTSAQKNPTAFYLCASSSRANTGELFFGEGSRLTVL.

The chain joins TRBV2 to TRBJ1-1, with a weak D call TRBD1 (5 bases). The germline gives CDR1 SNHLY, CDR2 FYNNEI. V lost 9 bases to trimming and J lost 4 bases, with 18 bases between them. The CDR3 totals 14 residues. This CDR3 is CASLRRGWGTEAFF. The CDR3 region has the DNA TGTGCCAGTTTAAGAAGGGGTTGGGGCACTGAAGCTTTCTTT.

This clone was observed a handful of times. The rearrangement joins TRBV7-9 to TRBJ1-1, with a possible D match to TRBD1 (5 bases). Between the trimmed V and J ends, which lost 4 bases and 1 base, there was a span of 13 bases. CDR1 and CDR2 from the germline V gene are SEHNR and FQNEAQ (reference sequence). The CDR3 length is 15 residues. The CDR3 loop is CASSSETDWNTEAFF. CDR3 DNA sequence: TGTGCCAGCAGCTCTGAGACAGACTGGAACACTGAAGCTTTCTTT.

CDR3 sequence reads: CASSKGLAGGTEQYF. The CDR3 DNA is TGTGCCAGCAGCAAGGGACTAGCGGGGGGTACCGAGCAGTACTTC. The chain has TRBV7-2 and TRBJ2-7; 15 bases match TRBD2. Germline V CDR1 and CDR2: SGHTA, FQGNSA. V lost 5 bases and J lost 6; bases outside the gene matches: 5. The CDR3 is 15 amino acids. The whole variable domain, remainder taken from reference TRBV7-2 and TRBJ2-7, is GAGVSQSPSNKVTEKGKDVELRCDPISGHTALYWYRQSLGQGLEFLIYFQGNSAPDKSGLPSDRFSAERTGGSVSTLTIQRTQQEDSAVYLCASSKGLAGGTEQYFGPGTRLTVT.

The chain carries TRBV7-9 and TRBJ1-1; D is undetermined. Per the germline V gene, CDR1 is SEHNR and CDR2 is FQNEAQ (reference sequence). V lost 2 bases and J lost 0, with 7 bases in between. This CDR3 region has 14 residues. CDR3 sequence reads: CASSLQNMNTEAFF. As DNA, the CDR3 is TGTGCCAGCAGCTTACAGAACATGAACACTGAAGCTTTCTTT.

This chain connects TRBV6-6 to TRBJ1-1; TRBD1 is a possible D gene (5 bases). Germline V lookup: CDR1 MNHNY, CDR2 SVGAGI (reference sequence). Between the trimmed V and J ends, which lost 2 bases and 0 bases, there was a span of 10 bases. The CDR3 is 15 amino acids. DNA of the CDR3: TGTGCCAGCAGTTACGGGAGGGGTCTGAACACTGAAGCTTTCTTT. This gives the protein CASSYGRGLNTEAFF.

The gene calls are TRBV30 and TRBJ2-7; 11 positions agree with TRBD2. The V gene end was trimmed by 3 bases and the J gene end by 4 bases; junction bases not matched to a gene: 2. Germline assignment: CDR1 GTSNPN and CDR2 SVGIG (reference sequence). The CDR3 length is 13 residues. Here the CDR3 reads CAWRRLAGYEQYF. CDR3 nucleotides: TGTGCCTGGAGGAGACTAGCGGGGTACGAGCAGTACTTC.

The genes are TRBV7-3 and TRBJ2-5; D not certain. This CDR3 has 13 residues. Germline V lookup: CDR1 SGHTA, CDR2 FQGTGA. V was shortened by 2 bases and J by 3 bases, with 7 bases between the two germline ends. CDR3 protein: CASSLGSEETQYF. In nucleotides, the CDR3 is TGTGCCAGCAGCTTAGGCAGCGAAGAGACCCAGTACTTC.

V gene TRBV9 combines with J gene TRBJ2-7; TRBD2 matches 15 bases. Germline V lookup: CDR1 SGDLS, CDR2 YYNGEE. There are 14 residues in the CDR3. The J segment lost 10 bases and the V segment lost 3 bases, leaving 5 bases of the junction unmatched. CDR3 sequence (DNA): TGTGCCAGCAGCGGGACTAGCGGGGGGGCCCGACAGTACTTC. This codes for CASSGTSGGARQYF. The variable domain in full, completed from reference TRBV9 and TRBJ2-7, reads DSGVTQTPKHLITATGQRVTLRCSPRSGDLSVYWYQQSLDQGLQFLIQYYNGEERAKGNILERFSAQQFPDLHSELNLSSLELGDSALYFCASSGTSGGARQYFGPGTRLTVT.

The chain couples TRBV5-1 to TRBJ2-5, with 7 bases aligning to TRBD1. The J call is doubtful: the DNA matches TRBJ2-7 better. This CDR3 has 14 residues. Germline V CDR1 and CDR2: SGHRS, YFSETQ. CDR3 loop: CASSRGQSSYEQYF. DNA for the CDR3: TGCGCCAGCAGTAGGGGACAGAGCTCCTACGAGCAGTACTTC.

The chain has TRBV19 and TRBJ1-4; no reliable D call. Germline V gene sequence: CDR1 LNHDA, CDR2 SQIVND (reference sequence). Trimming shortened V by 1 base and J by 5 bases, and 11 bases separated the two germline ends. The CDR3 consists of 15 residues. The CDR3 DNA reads TGTGCCAGTAGTATAGGAGGACTGTTCAATGAAAAACTGTTTTTT. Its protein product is CASSIGGLFNEKLFF.